The sequence of this T cell receptor (beta chain) was determined in a study of blood T cell repertoires in COVID-19. Study overall: In each case, the material was cDNA or gDNA derived from T cells, B-cell-depleted T cells, or PBMCs.

This clone was observed once. Source study methods: The assay estimated nucleated cells by amplifying reference gene primers. Data came from immunoSEQ multiplex PCR; TCRdb stores just in-frame clones and leaves some out. The V and J calls and clone size are taken from that table; D and trimming were inferred from the DNA. The repertoire holds some 300,000 clones, with around 92% as singletons. Everyone who took part was 18 to 89 years old, and they came from 20 to 25 US areas. Cohorts were based on clinical histories the participants reported. The sequenced sample was PBMCs or T cells enriched from blood (not recorded which). The receptor's source is a woman aged 45-65 years who had been exposed to COVID-19.

This chain's CDR3 is CASSSGGGFSYGYTF. The CDR3 nucleotides read TGTGCCAGCAGCTCCGGCGGGGGCTTCAGCTATGGCTACACCTTC. V gene TRBV5-5 combines with J gene TRBJ1-2; a possible D gene is TRBD1 (6 bases). CDR3 size: 15 residues. V was shortened by 3 bases and J by 4 bases, with 16 bases between the two germline ends. CDR1 is SGHKS, CDR2 YYEKEE, per germline (reference sequence).